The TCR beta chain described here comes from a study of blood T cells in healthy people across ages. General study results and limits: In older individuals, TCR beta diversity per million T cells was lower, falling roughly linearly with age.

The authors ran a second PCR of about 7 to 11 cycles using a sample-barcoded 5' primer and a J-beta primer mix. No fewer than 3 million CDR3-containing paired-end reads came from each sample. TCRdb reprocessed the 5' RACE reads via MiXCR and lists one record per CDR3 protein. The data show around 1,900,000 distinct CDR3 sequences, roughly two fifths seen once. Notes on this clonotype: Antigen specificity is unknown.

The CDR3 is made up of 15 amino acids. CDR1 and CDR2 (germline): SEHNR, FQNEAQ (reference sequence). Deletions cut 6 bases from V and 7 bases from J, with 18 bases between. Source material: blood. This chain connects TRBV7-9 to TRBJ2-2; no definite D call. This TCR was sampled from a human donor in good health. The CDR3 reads CASSNMAHSGGELFF. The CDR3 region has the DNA TGTGCCAGCAGTAACATGGCGCACTCAGGCGGGGAGCTGTTTTTT.